This T cell receptor beta chain appears in the sequencing data of a study of blood T cell repertoires in COVID-19. On the study more broadly: The analysed material was cDNA or gDNA that came from T cells, B-cell-depleted T cells, or PBMCs.

Germline trimming cut 9 bases from V and 7 bases from J; bases unmatched to any gene: 8. Germline CDR1 and CDR2: ENHRY and SYGVKD. The CDR3 is 15 residues long. Followed longitudinally, the Seattle patients had been enrolled during active infection. Original analysis: Estimates of nucleated cell counts were drawn from the amplification of reference gene primers. Assay: immunoSEQ multiplex PCR; the TCRdb copy retains only in-frame clones and omits some. V, J and clone size are taken as reported in that table, and D and trimming were inferred from the DNA itself. Of over 150,000 clones in the sample, 70% to 90% were seen once.

The specimen sequenced was peripheral blood. The rearrangement links TRBV10-3 to TRBJ1-6, with 11 positions matching TRBD1. The receptor was derived from an elderly man with COVID-19, enrolled during active disease. This CDR3 is CAIRTGGYGNSPLHF. The CDR3 bases are TGTGCCATAAGGACAGGGGGCTATGGGAATTCACCCCTCCACTTT.